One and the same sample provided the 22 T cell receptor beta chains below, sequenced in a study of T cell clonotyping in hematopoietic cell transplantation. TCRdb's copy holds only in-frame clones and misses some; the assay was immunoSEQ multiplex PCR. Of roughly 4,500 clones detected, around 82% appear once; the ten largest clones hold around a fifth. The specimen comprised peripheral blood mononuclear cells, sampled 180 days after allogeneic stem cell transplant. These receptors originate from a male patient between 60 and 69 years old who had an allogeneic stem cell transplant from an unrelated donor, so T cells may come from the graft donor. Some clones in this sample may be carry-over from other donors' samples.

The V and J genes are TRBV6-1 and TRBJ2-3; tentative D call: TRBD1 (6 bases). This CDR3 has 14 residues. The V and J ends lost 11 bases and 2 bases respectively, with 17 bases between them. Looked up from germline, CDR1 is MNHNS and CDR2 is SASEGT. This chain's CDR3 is CASSDRRITDTQYF. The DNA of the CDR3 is TGTGCCTCCTCCGACAGGCGTATCACAGATACGCAGTATTTT.

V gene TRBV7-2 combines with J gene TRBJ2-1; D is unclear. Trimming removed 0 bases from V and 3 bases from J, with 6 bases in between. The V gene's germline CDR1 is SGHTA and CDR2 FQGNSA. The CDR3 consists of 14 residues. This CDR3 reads CASSLALGYNEQFF. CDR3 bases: TGTGCCAGCAGCTTAGCGCTCGGCTACAATGAGCAGTTCTTC.

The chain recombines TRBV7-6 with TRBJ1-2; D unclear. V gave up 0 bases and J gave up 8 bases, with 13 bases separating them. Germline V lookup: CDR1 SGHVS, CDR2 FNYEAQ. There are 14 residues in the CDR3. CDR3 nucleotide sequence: TGTGCCAGCAGCTTAGCGCCCGTCGATAGGGGCTACACCTTC. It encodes CASSLAPVDRGYTF. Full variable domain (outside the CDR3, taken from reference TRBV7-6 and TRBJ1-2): GAGVSQSPRYKVTKRGQDVALRCDPISGHVSLYWYRQALGQGPEFLTYFNYEAQQDKSGLPNDRFSAERPEGSISTLTIQRTEQRDSAMYRCASSLAPVDRGYTFGSGTRLTVV.

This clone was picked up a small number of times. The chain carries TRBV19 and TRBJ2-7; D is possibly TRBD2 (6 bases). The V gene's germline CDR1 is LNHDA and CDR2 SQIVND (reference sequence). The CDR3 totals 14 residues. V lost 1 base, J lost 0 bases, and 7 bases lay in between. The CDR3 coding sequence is TGTGCCAGTAGTATAGCGGGAGTCTCCTACGAGCAGTACTTC. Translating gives CASSIAGVSYEQYF.

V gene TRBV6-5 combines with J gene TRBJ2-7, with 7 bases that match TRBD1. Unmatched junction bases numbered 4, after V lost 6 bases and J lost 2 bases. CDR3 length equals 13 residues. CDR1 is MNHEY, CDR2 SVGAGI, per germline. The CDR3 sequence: CASRVTGTYEQYF. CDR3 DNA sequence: TGTGCCAGCAGGGTGACAGGGACCTACGAGCAGTACTTC.

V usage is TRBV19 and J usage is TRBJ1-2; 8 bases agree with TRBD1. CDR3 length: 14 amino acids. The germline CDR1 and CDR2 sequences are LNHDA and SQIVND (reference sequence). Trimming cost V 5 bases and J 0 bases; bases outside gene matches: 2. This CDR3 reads CASSHRGANYGYTF. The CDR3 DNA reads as TGTGCCAGTAGTCACAGGGGGGCTAACTATGGCTACACCTTC.

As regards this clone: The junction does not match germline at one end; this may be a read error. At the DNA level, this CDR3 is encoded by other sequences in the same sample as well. CDR3 nucleotide sequence: TGTGCCTGGAAAACCCGGGGACAGGGATACGAAAAATTGTTTTTT. It codes for CAWKTRGQGYEKLFF. V is TRBV30 and J is TRBJ1-4; 9 bases agree with TRBD1. This CDR3 spans 15 amino acids. Germline assignment: CDR1 GTSNPN and CDR2 SVGIG (reference sequence).

The DNA of the CDR3 is TGCGCCAGCAGCCAAGTCCCAGGGAACTATGGCTACACCTTC. It yields the protein CASSQVPGNYGYTF. The chain recombines TRBV4-3 with TRBJ1-2; the D gene is possibly TRBD1 (5 bases). Germline V lookup: CDR1 LGHNA, CDR2 YSLEER. This CDR3 region has 14 residues. The ends were cut back, 1 base at V and 2 bases at J, with 8 bases in the middle.

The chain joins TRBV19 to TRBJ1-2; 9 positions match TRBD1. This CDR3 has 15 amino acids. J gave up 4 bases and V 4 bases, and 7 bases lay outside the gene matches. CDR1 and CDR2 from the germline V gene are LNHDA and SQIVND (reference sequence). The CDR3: CASSTGQGFSYGYTF. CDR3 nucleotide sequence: TGTGCCAGTAGTACCGGACAGGGGTTCAGCTATGGCTACACCTTC.

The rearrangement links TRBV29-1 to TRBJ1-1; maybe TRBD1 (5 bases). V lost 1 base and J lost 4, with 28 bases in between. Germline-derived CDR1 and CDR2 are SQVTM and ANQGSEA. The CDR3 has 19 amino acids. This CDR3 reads CSVEALGTISLAVGTEAFF. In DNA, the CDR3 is TGCAGCGTTGAAGCCCTTGGGACCATTTCCTTAGCCGTGGGCACTGAAGCTTTCTTT.

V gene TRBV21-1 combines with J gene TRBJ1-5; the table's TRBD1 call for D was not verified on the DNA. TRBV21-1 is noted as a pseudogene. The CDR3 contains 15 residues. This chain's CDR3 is CASSTAGGTDQPQHF. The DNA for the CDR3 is TGTGCCAGCAGCACAGCAGGGGGAACGGATCAGCCCCAGCATTTT.

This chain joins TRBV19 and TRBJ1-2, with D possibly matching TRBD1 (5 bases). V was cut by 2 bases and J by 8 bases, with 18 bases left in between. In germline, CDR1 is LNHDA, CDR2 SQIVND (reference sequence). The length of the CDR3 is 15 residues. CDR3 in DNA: TGTGCCAGTAGTATACAGTTGGGGCAGGGAGGCGGCTACACCTTC. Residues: CASSIQLGQGGGYTF.

DNA of the CDR3: TGTGCCAGCAGCCAATTGGATCGACCCTACTCTGGGGCCAACGTCCTGACTTTC. This encodes CASSQLDRPYSGANVLTF. The chain is built from TRBV4-2 and TRBJ2-6; no firm D call. Trimming pared 2 bases from V and 0 bases from J, leaving 14 bases between. The V gene's germline CDR1 is LGHNA and CDR2 YNFKEQ. The CDR3 totals 18 residues.

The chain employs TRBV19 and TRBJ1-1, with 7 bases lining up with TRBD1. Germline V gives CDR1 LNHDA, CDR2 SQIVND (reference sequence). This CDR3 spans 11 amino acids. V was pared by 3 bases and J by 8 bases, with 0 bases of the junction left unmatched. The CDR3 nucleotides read TGTGCCAGTAGTATGGGACAGGAAGCTTTCTTT. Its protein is CASSMGQEAFF.

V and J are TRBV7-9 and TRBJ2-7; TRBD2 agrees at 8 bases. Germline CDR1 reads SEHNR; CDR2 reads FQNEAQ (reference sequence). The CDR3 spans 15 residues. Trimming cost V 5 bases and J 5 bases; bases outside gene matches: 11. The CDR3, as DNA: TGTGCCAGCAGCCCATCCGGGGGGGCCGCCCACGAGCAGTACTTC. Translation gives CASSPSGGAAHEQYF.

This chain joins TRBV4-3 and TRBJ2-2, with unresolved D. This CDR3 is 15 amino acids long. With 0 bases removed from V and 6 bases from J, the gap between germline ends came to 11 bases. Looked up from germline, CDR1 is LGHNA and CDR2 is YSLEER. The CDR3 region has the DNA TGCGCCAGCAGCCAAGATCGAAACGGCGCCGGGGAGCTGTTTTTT. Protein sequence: CASSQDRNGAGELFF.

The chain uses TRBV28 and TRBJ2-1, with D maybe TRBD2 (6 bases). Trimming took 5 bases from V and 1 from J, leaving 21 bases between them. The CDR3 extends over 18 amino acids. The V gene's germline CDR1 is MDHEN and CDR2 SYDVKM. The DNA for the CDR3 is TGTGCCAGCAGTGTACCTCTCCTCGTGCGGGGATCCTACAATGAGCAGTTCTTC. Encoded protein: CASSVPLLVRGSYNEQFF.

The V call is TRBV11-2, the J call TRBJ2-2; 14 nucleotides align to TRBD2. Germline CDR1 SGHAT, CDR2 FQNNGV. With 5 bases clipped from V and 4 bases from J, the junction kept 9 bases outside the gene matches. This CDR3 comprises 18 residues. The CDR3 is CASSMGLAGVLVTGELFF. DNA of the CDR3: TGTGCCAGCAGCATGGGACTAGCGGGAGTACTTGTCACCGGGGAGCTGTTTTTT.

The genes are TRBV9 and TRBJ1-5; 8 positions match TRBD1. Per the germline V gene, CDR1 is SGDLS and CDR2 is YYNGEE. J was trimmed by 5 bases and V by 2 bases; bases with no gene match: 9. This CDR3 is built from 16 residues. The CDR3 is CASSVLGQEEDQPQHF. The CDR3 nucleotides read TGTGCCAGCAGCGTTTTGGGACAGGAAGAGGATCAGCCCCAGCATTTT.

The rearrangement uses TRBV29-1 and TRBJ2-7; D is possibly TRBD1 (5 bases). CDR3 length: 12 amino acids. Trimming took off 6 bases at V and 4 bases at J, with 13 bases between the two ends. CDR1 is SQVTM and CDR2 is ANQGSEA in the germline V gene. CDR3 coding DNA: TGCAGCGTACAGGCCGCGAGTTACGAGCAGTACTTC. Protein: CSVQAASYEQYF.

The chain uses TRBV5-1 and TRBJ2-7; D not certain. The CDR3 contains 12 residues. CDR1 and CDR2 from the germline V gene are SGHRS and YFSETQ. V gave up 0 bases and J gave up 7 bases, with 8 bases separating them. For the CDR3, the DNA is TGCGCCAGCAGCTTGGCTATGGGGGAGCAGTACTTC. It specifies CASSLAMGEQYF.

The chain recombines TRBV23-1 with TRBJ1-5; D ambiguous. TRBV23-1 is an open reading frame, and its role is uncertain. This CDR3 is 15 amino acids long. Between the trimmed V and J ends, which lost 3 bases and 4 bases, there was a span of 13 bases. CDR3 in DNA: TGCGCCAGCAGTCACCCGTCTACGAATAATCAGCCCCAGCATTTT. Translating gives CASSHPSTNNQPQHF.